The entry below describes one T cell receptor (beta chain). The library targeted TCRbeta and was prepared with unique molecular identifiers. TCRdb reanalysed the PCR reads using MiXCR and keeps one entry per CDR3 protein. The table lists 490,000 or so distinct CDR3 sequences, roughly an eighth of them singletons. The data stem from a study of T-cell reconstitution after alpha-beta-depleted transplantation in children. CDR1 and CDR2 from the germline V gene are SGHTA and FQGTGA. The CDR3 contains 15 residues. Trimming pared 5 bases from V and 3 bases from J, leaving 16 bases between. This chain joins TRBV7-3 and TRBJ1-2; D gene ambiguous. Sequenced here: PBMCs from the stem cell graft donor, sampled from the stem cell graft. The sequence was obtained from a human donor who donated a stem cell graft to a child with combined immunodeficiency. CDR3 sequence (DNA): TGTGCCAGCAGCCCCGCCGGGCCTGGGGACTATGGCTACACCTTC. It specifies CASSPAGPGDYGYTF.